The source of this T cell receptor (beta chain) is a study of blood T cell repertoires in COVID-19. Study summary: From the United States, Italy and Spain came samples of acute and convalescent COVID-19. In each case, the material was cDNA or gDNA derived from T cells, B-cell-depleted T cells, or PBMCs.

Looked up from germline, CDR1 is MNHEY and CDR2 is SMNVEV (reference sequence). This CDR3 is 15 amino acids long. Trimming cost V 5 bases and J 1 base, with 13 bases left between them. As originally analysed: Reference gene primer amplification gave estimated nucleated cell counts. Sequencing used immunoSEQ multiplex PCR; TCRdb keeps in-frame clones, though not all of them. For V, J and clone size, that table is used; D and trimming come from the DNA. This table holds about 150,000 clones, approximately 80% found once. The chain employs TRBV27 and TRBJ2-3; D unresolved. This receptor was taken from a woman aged 60-70 years with acute or convalescent COVID-19. Sequenced sample: peripheral blood. The CDR3 region is CASSTPPGGTDTQYF. DNA of the CDR3: TGTGCCAGCAGTACCCCCCCGGGTGGCACAGATACGCAGTATTTT.